Shown below are 26 T cell receptor beta chains from a single sample sequenced in a study of T cells after yellow fever vaccination. TCRdb analysed the 5' RACE reads with MiXCR anew, one entry per CDR3 protein. The sample has around 320,000 distinct CDR3 sequences, approximately 4.5% seen once. The starting material was PBMCs, obtained 15 days after the yellow fever booster vaccination. The receptor source for this set is a man aged 18 to 30 who received the YFV17D yellow fever vaccine.

This clonotype was picked up many times. This chain links TRBV24-1 with TRBJ2-3; TRBD2 matches at 10 bases. V lost 5 bases, J lost 5 bases, and 3 bases stayed unmatched. The CDR3 sequence is 14 residues long. Germline-derived CDR1 and CDR2 are KGHDR and SFDVKD. DNA for the CDR3: TGTGCCACCAGTGCTAGCGGGGGTGGAGATACGCAGTATTTT. It codes for CATSASGGGDTQYF.

There are many counts of this clonotype. A much larger clone sits a single nucleotide away, making a read error possible. The V and J genes are TRBV10-1 and TRBJ1-1, with D uncertain. Germline lookup yields CDR1 WNHNN and CDR2 SYGVQD (reference sequence). With 4 bases removed from V and 3 bases from J, the gap between germline ends came to 9 bases. The CDR3 consists of 13 residues. The CDR3, as DNA: TGCGCCAGCAGTGCACAGACGGACACTGAAGCTTTCTTT. It encodes CASSAQTDTEAFF.

This clonotype has just a few counts. The J gene is TRBJ1-5, the V gene TRBV20-1; 7 nucleotides match TRBD1. The CDR3 spans 15 residues. Trimming removed 1 base from V and 3 bases from J; junction bases left unmatched: 6. Per germline, CDR1 DFQATT and CDR2 SNEGSKA (reference sequence). CDR3 DNA: TGCAGTGCTAGAGGGACAGGTTGGAACAATCAGCCCCAGCATTTT. It yields the protein CSARGTGWNNQPQHF.

This clonotype turned up a few times. This chain uses TRBV6-2 or TRBV6-3 with TRBJ2-7; TRBD2 agrees at 14 bases. CDR3 length: 16 residues. V dropped 5 bases and J dropped 0; count of bases not matched to a gene: 3. The germline V gene encodes CDR1 MNHEY and CDR2 SVGEGT. The CDR3 is CASSPTSGGVSYEQYV. In nucleotides, the CDR3 is TGTGCCAGCAGTCCGACTAGCGGGGGGGTCTCCTACGAGCAGTACGTC.

This clonotype was seen ten or more times. The rearrangement uses TRBV4-3 and TRBJ2-3; no firm D call. The CDR3 length is 17 residues. V was shortened by 1 base and J by 2 bases, with 16 bases between the two germline ends. Germline-derived CDR1 and CDR2 are LGHNA and YSLEER. CDR3 sequence reads: CASSQVRPSGFTDTQYF. The DNA for the CDR3 is TGCGCCAGCAGCCAAGTGAGGCCATCGGGTTTCACAGATACGCAGTATTTT.

A few counts support this clonotype. The chain combines TRBV19 with TRBJ2-3, with 7 bases that match TRBD1. The CDR3 extends over 16 amino acids. The germline V gene has CDR1 LNHDA and CDR2 SQIVND (reference sequence). The V and J ends lost 3 bases and 1 base, in that order; junction bases with no gene match: 7. The chain's CDR3 is CASSIYRGSGTDTQYF. DNA of the CDR3: TGTGCCAGTAGTATTTACAGGGGATCCGGCACAGATACGCAGTATTTT.

In this sample, this clonotype turned up many times. The chain is built from TRBV6-2 or TRBV6-3 and TRBJ2-5, with 7 bases matching TRBD2. The V and J ends lost 5 bases and 5 bases, in that order; junction bases with no gene match: 2. Germline V lookup: CDR1 MNHEY, CDR2 SVGEGT. The CDR3 length is 12 residues. CDR3 residues: CASSGLGETQYF. The CDR3 region has the DNA TGTGCCAGCAGTGGACTAGGGGAGACCCAGTACTTC.

The chain carries TRBV7-2 and TRBJ2-2; D may be TRBD1 or TRBD2 (5 bases each). The germline V and J ends were trimmed by 4 bases and 0 bases, with 15 bases remaining between them. This CDR3 is 17 amino acids long. Germline V gene lookup returns CDR1 SGHTA and CDR2 FQGNSA. The CDR3 sequence is CASSSISGRANTGELFF. The CDR3 DNA follows: TGTGCCAGCAGCTCAATAAGCGGCAGGGCGAACACCGGGGAGCTGTTTTTT. Combining the CDR3 with reference TRBV7-2 and TRBJ2-2 gives the whole variable domain GAGVSQSPSNKVTEKGKDVELRCDPISGHTALYWYRQSLGQGLEFLIYFQGNSAPDKSGLPSDRFSAERTGGSVSTLTIQRTQQEDSAVYLCASSSISGRANTGELFFGEGSRLTVL.

In its sample, this clonotype was seen a few times. V gene TRBV29-1 combines with J gene TRBJ1-1; D might be TRBD1 (5 bases). The germline V gene encodes CDR1 SQVTM and CDR2 ANQGSEA. CDR3 length: 13 residues. Trimming removed 7 bases at V and 0 bases at J, with 12 bases between. CDR3 region: CSALDTVNTEAFF. DNA of the CDR3: TGCAGCGCCTTGGACACCGTGAACACTGAAGCTTTCTTT.

V is TRBV4-3 and J is TRBJ1-4; D is ambiguous. CDR1 and CDR2 from the germline V gene are LGHNA and YSLEER. CDR3 length equals 14 residues. V lost 1 base to trimming and J lost 7 bases, with 10 bases between them. For the CDR3, the DNA is TGCGCCAGCAGCCAAGCGCTCGTGAGTGAAAAACTGTTTTTT. This codes for CASSQALVSEKLFF.

The chain joins TRBV3-1 to TRBJ1-2, with D tentatively TRBD1 (5 bases). CDR3 length equals 14 residues. Trimming took off 0 bases at V and 7 bases at J, with 12 bases between the two ends. Germline V gives CDR1 LGHDT, CDR2 YNNKEL (reference sequence). The CDR3 sequence: CASSQEGGTVGYTF. The DNA of the CDR3 is TGTGCCAGCAGCCAAGAAGGAGGGACGGTTGGCTACACCTTC.

This clonotype was recorded a few times. The chain carries TRBV11-2 and TRBJ2-3; 15 nucleotides match TRBD2. There are 18 residues in the CDR3. In germline, CDR1 is SGHAT, CDR2 FQNNGV. Germline trimming cut 5 bases from V and 5 bases from J; bases unmatched to any gene: 11. The CDR3 bases are TGTGCCAGCAGCCCAGGACTAGCGGGGGGGTACGTCATAGATACGCAGTATTTT. Its translation is CASSPGLAGGYVIDTQYF.

In its sample, this clonotype was seen a few times. The chain carries TRBV20-1 and TRBJ1-1; D remains ambiguous. This CDR3 contains 12 residues. V shed 6 bases and J shed 3 bases, with 11 bases lying between them. Germline CDR1 and CDR2: DFQATT and SNEGSKA (reference sequence). CDR3 loop: CSAERSDTEAFF. Here the CDR3 DNA reads TGCAGTGCAGAACGGTCAGACACTGAAGCTTTCTTT.

As concerns this clonotype: This may be a read error: a much more frequent sequence differs by one nucleotide. The chain couples TRBV4-2 to TRBJ2-5; TRBD2 agrees at 8 bases. CDR1 and CDR2 from the germline V gene are LGHNA and YNFKEQ. The J segment lost 1 base and the V segment lost 8 bases, leaving 6 bases of the junction unmatched. This CDR3 has 14 amino acids. The chain's CDR3 is CASCLGLVQETQYF. DNA of the CDR3: TGTGCCAGCTGCTTGGGACTAGTCCAAGAGACCCAGTACTTC.

CDR3 DNA sequence: TGTGCCAGCAGCTTAAGACTAGCGGGGCAAGATACGCAGTATTTT. Its translation is CASSLRLAGQDTQYF. J is TRBJ2-3 and V is TRBV7-3; 11 bases fit TRBD2. The trim removed 1 base at V and 5 bases at J, leaving 2 bases unmatched. CDR3 length: 15 amino acids. Germline lookup yields CDR1 SGHTA and CDR2 FQGTGA.

This clonotype was counted ten times or more. J is TRBJ1-6 and V is TRBV6-6, with D unresolved. The CDR3 is made up of 16 amino acids. Trimming stripped 5 bases from V and 7 bases from J, with 18 bases between. Germline-derived CDR1 and CDR2 are MNHNY and SVGAGI (reference sequence). The CDR3 nucleotides read TGTGCCAGCAGTCAACGGGAAGCAGTCGGAAATTCACCCCTCCACTTT. It yields the protein CASSQREAVGNSPLHF.

DNA for the CDR3: TGTGCCAGCAGCTACGGGACATCAACCTTAGGGAGCAATCAGCCCCAGCATTTT. It is translated as CASSYGTSTLGSNQPQHF. J is TRBJ1-5 and V is TRBV7-9; TRBD1 is a possible D gene (6 bases). CDR1 is SEHNR, CDR2 FQNEAQ, per germline (reference sequence). Trimming took off 4 bases at V and 1 base at J, with 20 bases between the two ends. This CDR3 region has 18 residues.

The rearrangement links TRBV7-3 to TRBJ2-3; 8 nucleotides agree with TRBD2. The V and J ends lost 0 bases and 4 bases, in that order; junction bases with no gene match: 6. The germline V gene encodes CDR1 SGHTA and CDR2 FQGTGA. The length of the CDR3 is 16 residues. CDR3 residues: CASSLTSARGADTQYF. The CDR3 DNA reads as TGTGCCAGCAGCTTAACGTCCGCGCGGGGGGCAGATACGCAGTATTTT.

In this sample, this clonotype turned up many times. The J gene is TRBJ1-2, the V gene TRBV5-1; 7 bases agree with TRBD1. CDR3 length: 14 residues. The germline CDR1 and CDR2 sequences are SGHRS and YFSETQ. V dropped 0 bases and J dropped 6; count of bases not matched to a gene: 5. The CDR3 loop is CASSLEGAGNGYTF. DNA for the CDR3: TGCGCCAGCAGCTTGGAGGGGGCCGGGAATGGCTACACCTTC.

This clonotype was observed a handful of times. This chain uses TRBV5-1 with TRBJ2-3, with TRBD2 identical over 11 bases. The CDR3 is made up of 15 amino acids. The germline V gene has CDR1 SGHRS and CDR2 YFSETQ. The V and J ends lost 5 bases and 7 bases, in that order; junction bases with no gene match: 9. CDR3 sequence: CASSPTSGASNTQYF. The DNA for the CDR3 is TGCGCCAGCAGTCCGACTAGCGGGGCCTCAAATACGCAGTATTTT.

Concerning this clonotype itself: This may be a read error, as it is one base from a much larger clone. The CDR3 does not close with the conserved phenylalanine or tryptophan, likely indicating a read error. The V gene is TRBV7-3, the J gene TRBJ2-1; 8 bases are a match to TRBD1. This CDR3 has 14 residues. The junction had 9 bases not matched to a gene; V was cut back by 4 bases and J by 10 bases. In germline, CDR1 is SGHTA, CDR2 FQGTGA. CDR3 nucleotide sequence: TGTGCCAGCAGCTCAACCGGGACAGGAGGGGAGCAGTTCCTC. This encodes CASSSTGTGGEQFL.

Ten or more counts support this clonotype. The CDR3 reads CASSYGTVGNIQYF. The CDR3, as DNA: TGCGCCAGCAGCTATGGGACAGTCGGAAACATTCAGTACTTC. The rearrangement uses TRBV5-1 and TRBJ2-4; 7 bases fit TRBD1. The CDR3 sequence is 14 residues long. Germline V CDR1 and CDR2: SGHRS, YFSETQ. With 3 bases clipped from V and 6 bases from J, the junction kept 6 bases outside the gene matches.

This clonotype was found many times. The rearrangement links TRBV25-1 to TRBJ1-1; weak D call: TRBD1 (6 bases). The germline CDR1 and CDR2 sequences are MGHDK and SYGVNS. This CDR3 has 16 residues. The germline V and J ends were trimmed by 8 bases and 6 bases, with 25 bases remaining between them. The CDR3 spells CASWGAQGKGSAEAFF. The CDR3 DNA is TGTGCCAGCTGGGGGGCCCAGGGGAAGGGTTCGGCTGAAGCTTTCTTT.

The chain is built from TRBV12-3 or TRBV12-4 and TRBJ2-5; D not certain. V dropped 6 bases and J dropped 5 bases, with 13 bases sitting between them. The CDR3 is 13 residues long. This CDR3 reads CASRARAAETQYF. The CDR3 region has the DNA TGTGCCAGCAGGGCTAGGGCGGCGGAGACCCAGTACTTC.

This clonotype was detected ten times or more. The chain is built from TRBV18 and TRBJ1-1; 7 bases are shared with TRBD1. Germline loops: CDR1 KGHSH, CDR2 LQKENI. The CDR3 sequence is 13 residues long. The V and J ends lost 4 bases and 3 bases, in that order; junction bases with no gene match: 2. The CDR3 loop reads CASSQGADTEAFF. The CDR3 region has the DNA TGTGCCAGCTCACAGGGGGCGGACACTGAAGCTTTCTTT.

This clonotype was seen only a few times. The rearrangement links TRBV28 to TRBJ2-1; 10 nucleotides agree with TRBD2. Trimming at V came to 7 bases and at J to 4 bases, leaving 7 bases not matched to a gene. The germline V gene encodes CDR1 MDHEN and CDR2 SYDVKM. This CDR3 has 15 amino acids. In nucleotides, the CDR3 is TGTGCCAGCATAGGTAGCGGGGGGCCTTACAATGAGCAGTTCTTC. Its translation is CASIGSGGPYNEQFF.